This T cell receptor beta chain was documented in a study of Ad26.COV2.S vaccination and SARS-CoV-2 variants. Study-level background: Recipients of Ad26.COV2.S got it intramuscularly, once or twice 56 days apart. General study results and limits: In vaccinated individuals, spike-specific CD8+ and CD4+ T cell responses reportedly displayed substantial breadth. Spike-specific TCR breadth ran higher among vaccine recipients than placebo recipients.

Treatment denoted: around 19 received Ad26.COV2.S at low or high dose, single or two shots; about 5 received placebo; per-sample allocation not given. Day 63 after the first injection of vaccine or placebo was the sampling time. On this clone itself: Its matching antigen is unknown.

Libraries were prepared by immunoSEQ multiplex PCR; TCRdb keeps only in-frame clonotypes and omits some of them. The table lists some 450,000 clones, about 90% of them singletons. This TCR was recovered from a person aged 18-60 years who received the Ad26.COV2.S COVID-19 vaccine or a placebo. The specimen comprised peripheral blood, sampled in a trial of Ad26.COV2.S vaccine versus placebo.

CDR3 coding DNA: TGTGCCAGCTCACGTTCCAGCTCCATTACGAACACTGAAGCTTTCTTT. It is translated as CASSRSSSITNTEAFF. V and J are TRBV18 and TRBJ1-1; D ambiguous. Germline V gives CDR1 KGHSH, CDR2 LQKENI. V lost 4 bases, J lost 1 base, and 16 bases lay in between. The CDR3 is 16 amino acids.